There are a few counts of the clone carrying this T cell receptor beta chain. Its antigen is not identified. This sample is part of a study of radiotherapy plus CTLA-4 blockade in lung cancer. Study at large: Disease control was seen in around 31% of patients, objective responses in 15% to 20%.

Whole-study results and caveats: Tumor-origin TCR clones grew in blood after radiotherapy plus ipilimumab.

People whose metastatic non-small-cell lung cancer was chemo-refractory got focal radiation along with CTLA-4 blockade by ipilimumab. The protocol was immunoSEQ multiplex PCR, while the TCRdb copy is restricted to in-frame clones and leaves out a portion. Of tens of thousands of clones in the sample, about 75% were seen once. The receptor was derived from a human donor with non-small cell lung cancer who had stable disease on radiotherapy plus ipilimumab. The material was peripheral blood, obtained from a patient treated with radiotherapy plus ipilimumab.

CDR3 sequence: CASSTVRGDGAKNIQYF. CDR3 in DNA: TGTGCCAGCAGCACAGTACGGGGGGATGGTGCCAAAAACATTCAGTACTTC. This chain joins TRBV11-3 and TRBJ2-4; 7 bases line up with TRBD2. CDR1 is SGHNT, CDR2 YENEEA, per germline. V lost 5 bases and J lost 1; bases outside the gene matches: 11. This CDR3 is 17 amino acids long.